This entry concerns a single T cell receptor (beta chain). The antigen remains unidentified. V lost 5 bases, J lost 2 bases, and 3 bases stayed unmatched. This CDR3 has 13 amino acids. Germline values: CDR1 LNHDA, CDR2 SQIVND (reference sequence). The data were taken from a study of radiotherapy plus CTLA-4 blockade in lung cancer. Study-wide points: After treatment with radiotherapy plus ipilimumab, TCR clones that came from the tumor expanded in blood.

This table comes from immunoSEQ multiplex PCR, and its TCRdb copy is limited to in-frame clones, with some not included. The profile shows tens of thousands of clones, approximately 91% of them singletons. The chain carries TRBV19 and TRBJ2-7; 7 nucleotides line up with TRBD1. The specimen comprised peripheral blood, sampled from a patient treated with radiotherapy plus ipilimumab. The origin of this receptor is a human donor with non-small cell lung cancer whose response to radiotherapy plus ipilimumab could not be evaluated. Here the CDR3 DNA reads TGTGCCAGTAGTCCAGGGGGAACCTACGAGCAGTACTTC. Residues: CASSPGGTYEQYF.